The clone carrying this TCR beta chain was counted ten times or more. Naive CD8 T cells were sorted, and the gate applied was CD8+CD4-CCR7+CD45RA+. The data originate from a study of molecular identifiers for immune sequencing clone quantification. The length of the CDR3 is 13 residues. CDR1 is SGHAT, CDR2 FQNNGV, per germline. Deletions cut 4 bases from V and 2 bases from J, with 9 bases between. TCRdb fed the PCR reads into MiXCR, producing one record per CDR3 protein. The sample lists some 66,000 distinct CDR3 sequences, under 20% occurring once. Source material: naive CD8+ T cells from blood, with Jurkat cell RNA spiked in. Indicated subset: FACS-sorted CD8+CD4-CCR7+CD45RA+ naive T cells. The chain carries TRBV11-2 and TRBJ2-7, with TRBD2 as a possible D gene (5 bases). The origin of this receptor is a human donor in good health. Some libraries in this study had Jurkat cell RNA spiked in. In DNA form, the CDR3 reads TGTGCCAGCAGCTCGGGAAATCCCTACGAGCAGTACTTC. It codes for CASSSGNPYEQYF.